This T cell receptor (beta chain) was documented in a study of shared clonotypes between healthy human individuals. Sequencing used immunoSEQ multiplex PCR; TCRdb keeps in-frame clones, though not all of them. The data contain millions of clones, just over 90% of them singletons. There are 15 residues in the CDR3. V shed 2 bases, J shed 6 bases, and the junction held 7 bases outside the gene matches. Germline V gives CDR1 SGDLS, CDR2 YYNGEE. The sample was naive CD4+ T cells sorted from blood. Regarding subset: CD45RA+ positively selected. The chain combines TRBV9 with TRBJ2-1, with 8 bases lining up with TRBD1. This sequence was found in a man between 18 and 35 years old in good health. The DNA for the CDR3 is TGTGCCAGCAGCGTCCAGGGGGCGGTGGGCAATGAGCAGTTCTTC. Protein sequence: CASSVQGAVGNEQFF.